The 4 T cell receptor beta chains below were found in one sample sequenced in a study of OX40 agonist ivuxolimab in advanced cancers. Sequencing used immunoSEQ multiplex PCR; TCRdb keeps in-frame clones, though not all of them. The sample lists about 100,000 clones, under 95% occurring once. The sample consisted of CD4+ or CD8+ T cells sorted from blood, taken in a trial of the OX40 agonist ivuxolimab. These receptors were obtained from an adult with an advanced solid tumor such as melanoma, head and neck, liver or kidney cancer.

The rearrangement uses TRBV7-2 and TRBJ2-3; D remains unclear. The germline gives CDR1 SGHTA, CDR2 FQGNSA. The CDR3 totals 13 residues. V was shortened by 1 base and J by 4 bases, with 6 bases between the two germline ends. In nucleotides, the CDR3 is TGTGCCAGCAGCTTAGGGAGCTCAGATACGCAGTATTTT. Translation gives CASSLGSSDTQYF.

V and J are TRBV5-4 and TRBJ2-5, with D perhaps TRBD1 (6 bases). Trimming took 4 bases from V and 0 from J, leaving 10 bases between them. Germline V lookup: CDR1 SGHNT, CDR2 YYREEE (reference sequence). CDR3 length: 14 amino acids. CDR3 nucleotide sequence: TGTGCCAGCAGCCTTACAGGGTACCAAGAGACCCAGTACTTC. Its translation is CASSLTGYQETQYF.

CDR3: CASSTLVVGYGYTF. DNA of the CDR3: TGTGCCAGCAGTACCCTGGTGGTGGGCTATGGCTACACCTTC. V gene TRBV28 combines with J gene TRBJ1-2, with no clear D. The CDR3 contains 14 residues. Per the germline V gene, CDR1 is MDHEN and CDR2 is SYDVKM. Trimming shortened V by 5 bases and J by 4 bases, and 14 bases separated the two germline ends.

The chain employs TRBV14 and TRBJ1-4; tentatively, D is TRBD1 (5 bases). This CDR3 has 15 residues. CDR1 is SGHDN and CDR2 is FVKESK in the germline V gene. The V and J ends lost 1 base and 5 bases respectively, with 11 bases between them. CDR3 in DNA: TGTGCCAGCAGCCAAGCGTGGGGGGTCAATGAAAAACTGTTTTTT. It codes for CASSQAWGVNEKLFF.